Following are 18 T cell receptor beta chains from one sample sequenced in a study of beta chain features in type 1 diabetes. What was sequenced were expressed TCRB transcripts, since all of the isolated RNA had been reverse transcribed. Using immunoSEQ multiplex PCR, the repertoire was profiled, and TCRdb retains in-frame clones only, with some absent. The profile shows 900,000 or so clones, 15% to 20% of them singletons. The sequenced sample consisted of naive CD4+ T cells from blood. These receptors were obtained from a woman aged 18-29 years in good health.

This clone was detected only a few times. The chain is built from TRBV28 and TRBJ2-1, with D possibly TRBD1 on 6 matching bases. With 3 bases removed from V and 2 bases from J, the gap between germline ends came to 11 bases. Looked up from germline, CDR1 is MDHEN and CDR2 is SYDVKM. This CDR3 contains 15 residues. Here the CDR3 reads CASSFLDRPYNEQFF. CDR3 in DNA: TGTGCCAGCAGTTTCCTGGACAGACCCTACAATGAGCAGTTCTTC.

This clone was found a few times. This sample includes further DNA sequences coding for the same CDR3. For the CDR3, the DNA is TGCAGCGTCGGGACAGCCTACGAGCAGTACTTC. Encoded protein: CSVGTAYEQYF. The genes are TRBV29-1 and TRBJ2-7; 7 bases line up with TRBD1. The V and J ends lost 6 bases and 2 bases, in that order; junction bases with no gene match: 1. The CDR3 sequence is 11 residues long. The germline V gene encodes CDR1 SQVTM and CDR2 ANQGSEA.

The V gene is TRBV6-1, the J gene TRBJ1-2, with D perhaps matching TRBD1 (5 bases). Trimming removed 0 bases from V and 3 bases from J, with 11 bases in between. The CDR3 length is 15 residues. Germline lookup yields CDR1 MNHNS and CDR2 SASEGT. CDR3: CASSEAGDGYYGYTF. For the CDR3, the DNA is TGTGCCAGCAGTGAAGCAGGGGACGGATACTATGGCTACACCTTC.

The chain has TRBV10-3 and TRBJ2-5; TRBD2 might be the D (6 bases). The ends were cut back, 6 bases at V and 4 bases at J, with 15 bases in the middle. This CDR3 contains 14 residues. The V gene's germline CDR1 is ENHRY and CDR2 SYGVKD. The chain's CDR3 is CAISQTVGGETQYF. The CDR3 nucleotides are TGTGCCATCAGCCAGACCGTCGGGGGAGAGACCCAGTACTTC.

This chain joins TRBV5-5 and TRBJ1-1; 9 nucleotides align to TRBD1. This CDR3 region has 15 residues. Germline CDR1 is SGHKS and CDR2 is YYEKEE (reference sequence). J gave up 2 bases and V 2 bases, and 4 bases lay outside the gene matches. The CDR3 DNA reads TGTGCCAGCAGCTTCCGGGACAGGGAAAACACTGAAGCTTTCTTT. Amino acid sequence: CASSFRDRENTEAFF.

This clone showed up just a few times. Other DNA sequences in the same sample also yield this CDR3. V and J are TRBV5-4 and TRBJ2-1; tentative D call: TRBD2 (6 bases). The CDR3 covers 15 residues. V was shortened by 4 bases and J by 1 base, with 12 bases between the two germline ends. Per germline, CDR1 SGHNT and CDR2 YYREEE (reference sequence). This chain's CDR3 is CASSLGGGSYNEQFF. The CDR3 DNA follows: TGTGCCAGCAGCCTCGGGGGTGGGTCCTACAATGAGCAGTTCTTC.

The chain joins TRBV15 to TRBJ2-2; D is unclear. The ends were cut back, 0 bases at V and 9 bases at J, with 8 bases in the middle. CDR3 length: 13 residues. Germline CDR1 reads LNHNV; CDR2 reads YYDKDF (reference sequence). The CDR3 bases are TGTGCCACCAGCAGAGATGGGAAACGGGAGCTGTTTTTT. Translation: CATSRDGKRELFF.

This chain links TRBV19 with TRBJ2-2; D possibly corresponds to TRBD1 (5 bases). V lost 0 bases and J lost 6, with 17 bases in between. CDR1 is LNHDA, CDR2 SQIVND, per germline (reference sequence). CDR3 length: 17 residues. DNA for the CDR3: TGTGCCAGTAGTATAGATCTCGTGACAGCATTAGCCGGGGAGCTGTTTTTT. Its protein product is CASSIDLVTALAGELFF.

This clone showed up just a few times. The V call is TRBV6-5, the J call TRBJ1-3, with 8 positions matching TRBD1. Trimming cost V 5 bases and J 7 bases; bases outside gene matches: 1. CDR3 length: 12 residues. Germline values: CDR1 MNHEY, CDR2 SVGAGI. DNA for the CDR3: TGTGCCAGCAGTGGACAGGGTAACACCATATATTTT. Translating gives CASSGQGNTIYF.

The V gene is TRBV7-2, the J gene TRBJ2-5, with no clear D. V was clipped by 2 bases and J by 4 bases, with 11 bases between them. This CDR3 is 14 amino acids long. Germline loops: CDR1 SGHTA, CDR2 FQGNSA. CDR3 loop: CASSLLSSRETQYF. CDR3 DNA sequence: TGTGCCAGCAGCTTATTGAGTAGCCGAGAGACCCAGTACTTC.

The chain has TRBV4-2 and TRBJ2-6, with D unresolved. The length of the CDR3 is 15 residues. Deletions cut 5 bases from V and 1 base from J, with 9 bases between. The germline gives CDR1 LGHNA, CDR2 YNFKEQ. Here the CDR3 reads CASSIDISGANVLTF. CDR3 nucleotides: TGTGCCAGCAGCATTGACATATCTGGGGCCAACGTCCTGACTTTC.

This clone was counted a few times. The chain employs TRBV28 and TRBJ1-1, with a weak D call TRBD1 (5 bases). The CDR3 length is 15 residues. V lost 7 bases to trimming and J lost 1 base, with 16 bases between them. Germline V gives CDR1 MDHEN, CDR2 SYDVKM. DNA for the CDR3: TGTGCCAGCACCGTAGGGGACTCCAGGAACACTGAAGCTTTCTTT. This translates into CASTVGDSRNTEAFF. The variable domain in full, with the rest retrieved from reference TRBV28 and TRBJ1-1, is DVKVTQSSRYLVKRTGEKVFLECVQDMDHENMFWYRQDPGLGLRLIYFSYDVKMKEKGDIPEGYSVSREKKERFSLILESASTNQTSMYLCASTVGDSRNTEAFFGQGTRLTVV.

This clone was counted a few times. This chain links TRBV9 with TRBJ2-6, with TRBD2 as a possible D gene (6 bases). CDR1 and CDR2 (germline): SGDLS, YYNGEE. V was cut by 4 bases and J by 0 bases, with 11 bases left in between. CDR3 length: 16 residues. CDR3 bases: TGTGCCAGCAGCCCACGGGAGACCTCTGGGGCCAACGTCCTGACTTTC. Translating it yields CASSPRETSGANVLTF.

The chain carries TRBV5-1 and TRBJ2-1, with 11 positions matching TRBD2. CDR1 is SGHRS and CDR2 is YFSETQ in the germline V gene. The J segment lost 4 bases and the V segment lost 5 bases, leaving 5 bases of the junction unmatched. The length of the CDR3 is 15 residues. The CDR3 DNA follows: TGCGCCAGCAGTCGTGGGACTAGCGGATACAATGAGCAGTTCTTC. The encoded protein is CASSRGTSGYNEQFF.

The chain recombines TRBV7-2 with TRBJ1-4; D ambiguous. This CDR3 contains 14 residues. With 2 bases removed from V and 7 bases from J, the gap between germline ends came to 11 bases. Germline CDR1 and CDR2: SGHTA and FQGNSA. Here the CDR3 reads CASSLQTRSEKLFF. The CDR3 DNA follows: TGTGCCAGCAGCTTACAGACAAGGAGTGAAAAACTGTTTTTT.

This clone was counted only a few times. V usage is TRBV7-2 and J usage is TRBJ2-1, with no clear D. Germline CDR1 and CDR2: SGHTA and FQGNSA. The CDR3 extends over 14 amino acids. V gave up 5 bases and J gave up 6 bases, with 14 bases separating them. The CDR3 DNA follows: TGTGCCAGCAGCCCCCATCCTTCTAGCAATGAGCAGTTCTTC. This encodes CASSPHPSSNEQFF.

This chain connects TRBV6-6 to TRBJ1-2; D gene unclear. Trimming stripped 6 bases from V and 6 bases from J, with 17 bases between. The CDR3 totals 14 residues. Looked up from germline, CDR1 is MNHNY and CDR2 is SVGAGI (reference sequence). The CDR3 DNA follows: TGTGCCAGCAGCCAGAAGGGTCGCATTGATGGCTACACCTTC. Amino acids: CASSQKGRIDGYTF.

The rearrangement joins TRBV28 to TRBJ2-5; TRBD2 matches at 7 bases. J was trimmed by 3 bases and V by 6 bases; bases with no gene match: 1. This CDR3 comprises 12 residues. The germline V gene encodes CDR1 MDHEN and CDR2 SYDVKM. CDR3 residues: CASRAGEETQYF. In nucleotides, the CDR3 is TGTGCCAGCAGGGCGGGAGAAGAGACCCAGTACTTC.